This T cell receptor beta chain was recovered during a study of T cell responses to AZD1222 COVID-19 vaccine. Study results and limitations: Regions left unmutated in variants are reportedly the target of nearly half of spike-specific TCRs. It should be noted that donors were predominantly white British and more often female, and clonal diversity was possibly underestimated.

On this clone itself: Its target is unknown.

Sequenced by immunoSEQ multiplex PCR; TCRdb stores in-frame clones only, minus some. In the table there are more than 80,000 clones, around 89% of which are singletons. V lost 6 bases and J lost 7, with 18 bases in between. In germline, CDR1 is MNHEY, CDR2 SVGAGI. This CDR3 contains 15 residues. The sequence was collected from an adult who received the AZD1222 COVID-19 vaccine. Sequencing was performed on peripheral blood, taken 28 days after the second AZD1222 dose. The V call is TRBV6-5, the J call TRBJ2-2, with D maybe TRBD1 (6 bases). CDR3 protein: CASRQGVFESGELFF. The CDR3 DNA sequence: TGTGCCAGCAGACAGGGAGTATTCGAAAGCGGGGAGCTGTTTTTT.